What follows is one TCR beta chain and its context. Antigen unknown. The record originates from a study of T cells in localized non-small cell lung cancer. General observations from the study: Clonality peaked in uninvolved adjacent lung rather than tumor.

TCRdb's table, derived via immunoSEQ multiplex PCR, lists solely in-frame clones and lacks some. This table has about 2,000 clones, around 25% appearing once. This sequence originates from a man between 35 and 75 years old with stage II lung adenocarcinoma. The sample was lung tumor tissue, taken before any cancer treatment.

The CDR3 coding sequence is TGTGCCAGCAGCCGGGTGGGCTCTGGGGCCAACGTCCTGACTTTC. Residues: CASSRVGSGANVLTF. The chain is built from TRBV11-3 and TRBJ2-6; D ambiguous. The germline gives CDR1 SGHNT, CDR2 YENEEA. The CDR3 sequence is 15 residues long. Trimming left V 5 bases short and J 0 bases short, with 8 bases between.